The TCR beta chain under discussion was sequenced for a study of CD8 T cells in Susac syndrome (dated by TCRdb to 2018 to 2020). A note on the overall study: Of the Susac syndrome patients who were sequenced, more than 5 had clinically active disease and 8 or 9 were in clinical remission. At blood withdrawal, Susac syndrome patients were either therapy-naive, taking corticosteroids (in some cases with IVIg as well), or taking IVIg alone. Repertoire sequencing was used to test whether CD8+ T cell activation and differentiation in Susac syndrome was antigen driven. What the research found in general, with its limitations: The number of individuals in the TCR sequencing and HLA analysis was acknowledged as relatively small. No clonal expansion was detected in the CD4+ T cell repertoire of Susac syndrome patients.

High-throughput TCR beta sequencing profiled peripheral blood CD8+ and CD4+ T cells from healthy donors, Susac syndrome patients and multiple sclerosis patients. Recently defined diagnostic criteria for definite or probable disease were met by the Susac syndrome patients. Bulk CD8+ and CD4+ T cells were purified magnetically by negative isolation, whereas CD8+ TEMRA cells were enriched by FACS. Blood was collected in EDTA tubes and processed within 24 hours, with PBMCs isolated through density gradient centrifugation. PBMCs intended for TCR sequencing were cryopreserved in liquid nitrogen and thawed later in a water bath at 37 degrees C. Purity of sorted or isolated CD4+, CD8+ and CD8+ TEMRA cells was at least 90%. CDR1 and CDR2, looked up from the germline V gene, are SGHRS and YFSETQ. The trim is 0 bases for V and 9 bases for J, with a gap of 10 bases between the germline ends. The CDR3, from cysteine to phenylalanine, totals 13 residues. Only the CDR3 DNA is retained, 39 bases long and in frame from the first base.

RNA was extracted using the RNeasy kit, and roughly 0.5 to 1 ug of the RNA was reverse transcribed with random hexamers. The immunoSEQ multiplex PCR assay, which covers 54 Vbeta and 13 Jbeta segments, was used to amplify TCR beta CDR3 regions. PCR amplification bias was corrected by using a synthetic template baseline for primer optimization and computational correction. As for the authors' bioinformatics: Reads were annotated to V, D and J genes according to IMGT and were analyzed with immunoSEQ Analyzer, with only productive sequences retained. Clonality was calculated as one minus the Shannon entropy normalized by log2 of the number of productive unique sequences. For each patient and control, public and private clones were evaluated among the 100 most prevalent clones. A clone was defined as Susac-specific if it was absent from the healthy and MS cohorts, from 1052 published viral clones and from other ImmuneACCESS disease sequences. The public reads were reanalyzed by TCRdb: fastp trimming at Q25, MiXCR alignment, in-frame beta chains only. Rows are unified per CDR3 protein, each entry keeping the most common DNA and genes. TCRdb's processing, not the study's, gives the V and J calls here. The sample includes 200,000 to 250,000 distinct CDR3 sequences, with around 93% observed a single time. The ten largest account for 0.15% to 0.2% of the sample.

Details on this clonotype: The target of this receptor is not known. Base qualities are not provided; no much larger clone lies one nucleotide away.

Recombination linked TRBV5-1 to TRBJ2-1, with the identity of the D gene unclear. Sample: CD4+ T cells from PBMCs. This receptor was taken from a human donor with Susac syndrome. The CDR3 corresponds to CASSLEITPEQFF. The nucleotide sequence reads TGCGCCAGCAGCTTGGAAATAACTCCTGAGCAGTTCTTC. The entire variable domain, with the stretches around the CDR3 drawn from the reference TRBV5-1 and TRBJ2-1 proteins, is KAGVTQTPRYLIKTRGQQVTLSCSPISGHRSVSWYQQTPGQGLQFLFEYFSETQRNKGNFPGRFSGRQFSNSRSEMNVSTLELGDSALYLCASSLEITPEQFFGPGTRLTVL.